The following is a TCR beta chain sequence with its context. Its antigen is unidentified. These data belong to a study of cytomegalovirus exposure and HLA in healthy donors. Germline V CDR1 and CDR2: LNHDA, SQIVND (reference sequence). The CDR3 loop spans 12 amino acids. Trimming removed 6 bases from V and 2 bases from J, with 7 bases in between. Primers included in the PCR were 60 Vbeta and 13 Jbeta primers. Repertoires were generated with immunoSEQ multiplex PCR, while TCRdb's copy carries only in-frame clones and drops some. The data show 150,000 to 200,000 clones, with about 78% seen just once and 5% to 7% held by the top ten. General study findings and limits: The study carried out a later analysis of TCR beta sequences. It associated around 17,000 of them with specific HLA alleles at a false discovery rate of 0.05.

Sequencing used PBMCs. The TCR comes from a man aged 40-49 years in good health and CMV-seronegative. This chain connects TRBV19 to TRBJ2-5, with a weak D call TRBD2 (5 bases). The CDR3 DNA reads TGTGCCAGTAGCCCGGGGCAAGAGACCCAGTACTTC. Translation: CASSPGQETQYF.